Listed here are 28 T cell receptor beta chains from one sample, sequenced in a study of OX40 agonist ivuxolimab in advanced cancers. The repertoire was sequenced with immunoSEQ multiplex PCR; TCRdb's copy has only in-frame clones and lacks some. The sample yields 65,000 to 75,000 clones, about 83% seen once. The sequencing used CD4+ or CD8+ T cells sorted from blood, collected in a trial of the OX40 agonist ivuxolimab. The receptors were gathered from an adult with an advanced solid tumor such as melanoma, head and neck, liver or kidney cancer.

This clone was counted a single time. The rearrangement joins TRBV4-1 to TRBJ1-1; TRBD1 might be the D (5 bases). The V and J ends lost 6 bases and 1 base respectively, with 21 bases between them. Germline V CDR1 and CDR2: MGHRA, YSYEKL. The CDR3 spans 17 residues. The CDR3 bases are TGCGCCAGCAGGCCAAGGGTTCATACAGGATCGAACACTGAAGCTTTCTTT. Its translation is CASRPRVHTGSNTEAFF.

The chain has TRBV5-4 and TRBJ1-1; the match to TRBD1 covers 7 bases. V shed 3 bases, J shed 0 bases, and the junction held 2 bases outside the gene matches. Germline lookup yields CDR1 SGHNT and CDR2 YYREEE (reference sequence). This CDR3 has 14 amino acids. Written as DNA, the CDR3 is TGTGCCAGCAGCTGGGGACAGATGAACACTGAAGCTTTCTTT. Protein sequence: CASSWGQMNTEAFF.

The CDR3 here is CASSQESGRHEQFF. The CDR3 coding sequence is TGCGCCAGCAGCCAAGAGTCAGGCAGACATGAGCAGTTCTTC. The chain is built from TRBV4-3 and TRBJ2-1; D not resolved. Between the trimmed V and J ends, which lost 0 bases and 8 bases, there was a span of 11 bases. This CDR3 contains 14 residues. Germline V gives CDR1 LGHNA, CDR2 YSLEER.

The V gene is TRBV2, the J gene TRBJ2-1; TRBD2 might be the D (6 bases). Germline assignment: CDR1 SNHLY and CDR2 FYNNEI. This CDR3 is 14 amino acids long. V lost 11 bases and J lost 1, with 15 bases in between. CDR3 coding DNA: TGTGCCGCAAAGGTTGGGGGGTCCTACAATGAGCAGTTCTTC. As protein: CAAKVGGSYNEQFF. The full variable domain, with the rest looked up from reference TRBV2 and TRBJ2-1, is EPEVTQTPSHQVTQMGQEVILRCVPISNHLYFYWYRQILGQKVEFLVSFYNNEISEKSEIFDDQFSVERPDGSNFTLKIRSTKLEDSAMYFCAAKVGGSYNEQFFGPGTRLTVL.

V usage is TRBV10-3 and J usage is TRBJ1-2, with D possibly being TRBD1 (5 bases). With 2 bases removed from V and 0 bases from J, the gap between germline ends came to 16 bases. Germline CDR1 and CDR2: ENHRY and SYGVKD. The CDR3 length is 17 residues. The CDR3 is CAISELQGRRANYGYTF. CDR3 DNA sequence: TGTGCCATCAGTGAGCTCCAGGGACGCCGAGCTAACTATGGCTACACCTTC.

This rearrangement joins TRBV7-8 to TRBJ1-2; TRBD1 is a possible D gene (6 bases). Germline V lookup: CDR1 SGHVS, CDR2 FQNEAQ. The CDR3 contains 16 residues. V was pared by 0 bases and J by 8 bases, with 19 bases between. In DNA form, the CDR3 reads TGTGCCAGCAGCTTAGCGACAGGACGGTCTTTGGGAGGCTACACCTTC. This sequence encodes CASSLATGRSLGGYTF.

The chain links TRBV4-3 to TRBJ1-1, with 9 bases lining up with TRBD1. The V segment lost 4 bases and the J segment 4 bases; nucleotides outside the gene matches: 4. The germline gives CDR1 LGHNA, CDR2 YSLEER. This CDR3 contains 14 residues. CDR3 sequence reads: CASSLDRGITEAFF. DNA for the CDR3: TGCGCCAGCAGCCTGGACAGGGGTATCACTGAAGCTTTCTTT.

The genes are TRBV7-2 and TRBJ1-2, with D possibly TRBD1 on 5 matching bases. This CDR3 has 14 amino acids. Germline V gene data show CDR1 as SGHTA and CDR2 as FQGNSA. Between the trimmed V and J ends, which lost 5 bases and 0 bases, there was a span of 10 bases. CDR3 loop: CASSKQGSNYGYTF. CDR3 DNA sequence: TGTGCCAGCAGCAAGCAGGGTTCTAACTATGGCTACACCTTC. Drawing the rest from reference TRBV7-2 and TRBJ1-2, the complete variable domain is GAGVSQSPSNKVTEKGKDVELRCDPISGHTALYWYRQSLGQGLEFLIYFQGNSAPDKSGLPSDRFSAERTGGSVSTLTIQRTQQEDSAVYLCASSKQGSNYGYTFGSGTRLTVV.

The chain combines TRBV9 with TRBJ2-2; D is undetermined. V lost 2 bases and J lost 4, with 9 bases in between. CDR1 SGDLS and CDR2 YYNGEE come from the germline V gene. The CDR3 covers 14 residues. CDR3 coding DNA: TGTGCCAGCAGCGTTTCCTGGGGCACCGGGGAGCTGTTTTTT. Translated, it gives CASSVSWGTGELFF. The variable domain in full, completed from reference TRBV9 and TRBJ2-2, reads DSGVTQTPKHLITATGQRVTLRCSPRSGDLSVYWYQQSLDQGLQFLIQYYNGEERAKGNILERFSAQQFPDLHSELNLSSLELGDSALYFCASSVSWGTGELFFGEGSRLTVL.

This clone showed up just a few times. The chain links TRBV29-1 to TRBJ1-1, with D maybe TRBD1 (5 bases). CDR1 and CDR2 (germline): SQVTM, ANQGSEA. This CDR3 spans 14 amino acids. The V and J ends lost 4 bases and 0 bases respectively, with 12 bases between them. DNA of the CDR3: TGCAGCGTTGCGACAGAGGGCCTGAACACTGAAGCTTTCTTT. It encodes CSVATEGLNTEAFF. Variable domain in full (rest from reference TRBV29-1 and TRBJ1-1): SAVISQKPSRDICQRGTSLTIQCQVDSQVTMMFWYRQQPGQSLTLIATANQGSEATYESGFVIDKFPISRPNLTFSTLTVSNMSPEDSSIYLCSVATEGLNTEAFFGQGTRLTVV.

V is TRBV30 and J is TRBJ2-5, with 16 bases identical to TRBD2. Germline V lookup: CDR1 GTSNPN, CDR2 SVGIG (reference sequence). The CDR3 is 16 amino acids. Unmatched junction bases numbered 4, after V lost 4 bases and J lost 2 bases. The CDR3 reads CAWKGLAGGPQETQYF. CDR3 DNA sequence: TGTGCCTGGAAGGGACTAGCGGGGGGGCCGCAAGAGACCCAGTACTTC.

The chain links TRBV6-4 to TRBJ2-1; unclear D gene. CDR1 and CDR2 (germline): MRHNA, SNTAGT. Trimming took 2 bases from V and 8 from J, leaving 13 bases between them. The CDR3 is 14 amino acids. CDR3 sequence reads: CASSDHSAPDEQFF. Written as DNA, the CDR3 is TGTGCCAGCAGTGACCATTCCGCCCCTGATGAGCAGTTCTTC.

The chain combines TRBV10-3 with TRBJ2-3; no reliable D call. V shed 4 bases and J shed 3 bases, with 14 bases lying between them. The CDR3 contains 15 residues. CDR1 is ENHRY and CDR2 is SYGVKD in the germline V gene. CDR3 in amino acids: CAISGVGKITDTQYF. CDR3 DNA: TGTGCCATCAGTGGAGTCGGAAAGATTACAGATACGCAGTATTTT.

CDR3 in amino acids: CASSPLLNTGELFF. Here the CDR3 DNA reads TGTGCCAGCAGCCCCCTATTAAACACCGGGGAGCTGTTTTTT. This chain joins TRBV14 and TRBJ2-2; D is ambiguous. The CDR3 covers 14 residues. The germline V and J ends were trimmed by 4 bases and 2 bases, with 8 bases remaining between them. CDR1 is SGHDN, CDR2 FVKESK, per germline.

The chain links TRBV7-9 to TRBJ2-5; 7 bases agree with TRBD2. This CDR3 has 16 residues. V lost 1 base to trimming and J lost 2 bases; unmatched junction nucleotides: 7. Germline CDR1 SEHNR, CDR2 FQNEAQ (reference sequence). The CDR3: CASSLERGGDQETQYF. CDR3 sequence (DNA): TGTGCCAGCAGCTTAGAGCGGGGCGGGGATCAAGAGACCCAGTACTTC. Full variable domain (missing parts from reference TRBV7-9 and TRBJ2-5): DTGVSQNPRHKITKRGQNVTFRCDPISEHNRLYWYRQTLGQGPEFLTYFQNEAQLEKSRLLSDRFSAERPKGSFSTLEIQRTEQGDSAMYLCASSLERGGDQETQYFGPGTRLLVL.

The chain links TRBV19 to TRBJ1-5; 8 nucleotides match TRBD1. The J segment lost 7 bases and the V segment lost 3 bases, leaving 14 bases of the junction unmatched. This CDR3 has 17 residues. CDR1 LNHDA and CDR2 SQIVND come from the germline V gene (reference sequence). CDR3 protein: CASSIGGLTGDGQPQHF. The CDR3 bases are TGTGCCAGTAGTATTGGGGGCCTGACAGGGGACGGGCAGCCCCAGCATTTT.

CDR3 amino acids: CASSRVDVNHGYTF. CDR3 DNA sequence: TGTGCCAGCAGCCGGGTCGATGTGAACCATGGCTACACCTTC. The chain joins TRBV5-4 to TRBJ1-2; D gene ambiguous. CDR1 is SGHNT and CDR2 is YYREEE in the germline V gene (reference sequence). This CDR3 has 14 amino acids. The V end lost 4 bases, the J end lost 6 bases, and 16 bases lay between the germline ends.

The rearrangement joins TRBV2 to TRBJ2-7; D is uncertain. Germline lookup yields CDR1 SNHLY and CDR2 FYNNEI. V lost 3 bases to trimming and J lost 0 bases, with 6 bases between them. This CDR3 contains 13 residues. The CDR3 region has the DNA TGTGCCAGCAGTGATCTGCACTCCTACGAGCAGTACTTC. Translated, it gives CASSDLHSYEQYF.

The chain employs TRBV28 and TRBJ2-3; 7 bases are shared with TRBD1. CDR1 and CDR2 from the germline V gene are MDHEN and SYDVKM. V lost 7 bases and J lost 3; bases outside the gene matches: 10. This CDR3 contains 15 residues. CDR3 sequence reads: CASTPGDSETDTQYF. Here the CDR3 DNA reads TGTGCCAGCACCCCAGGGGACAGCGAAACAGATACGCAGTATTTT.

The chain recombines TRBV29-1 with TRBJ1-2, with 10 bases identical to TRBD1. This CDR3 is 13 amino acids long. V was pared by 7 bases and J by 4 bases, with 6 bases of the junction left unmatched. Germline V lookup: CDR1 SQVTM, CDR2 ANQGSEA. Here the CDR3 DNA reads TGCAGCGCCCAGACAGGGGGCGGCTATGGCTACACCTTC. It encodes CSAQTGGGYGYTF. Supplemented by reference TRBV29-1 and TRBJ1-2, the full variable domain reads SAVISQKPSRDICQRGTSLTIQCQVDSQVTMMFWYRQQPGQSLTLIATANQGSEATYESGFVIDKFPISRPNLTFSTLTVSNMSPEDSSIYLCSAQTGGGYGYTFGSGTRLTVV.

V and J are TRBV9 and TRBJ2-2; 9 nucleotides align to TRBD1. Germline assignment: CDR1 SGDLS and CDR2 YYNGEE. The CDR3 totals 15 residues. The V gene end was trimmed by 3 bases and the J gene end by 4 bases; junction bases not matched to a gene: 4. Written as DNA, the CDR3 is TGTGCCAGCAGCGCACAGGGGGCGTCCACCGGGGAGCTGTTTTTT. Protein: CASSAQGASTGELFF.

The genes are TRBV7-8 and TRBJ1-3; D uncertain. The germline V gene encodes CDR1 SGHVS and CDR2 FQNEAQ. Deletions cut 3 bases from V and 0 bases from J, with 9 bases between. The CDR3 loop spans 15 amino acids. CDR3 coding DNA: TGTGCCAGCAGCTTTAGCACGATCTCTGGAAACACCATATATTTT. It specifies CASSFSTISGNTIYF.

This clone was found once. This chain uses TRBV7-9 with TRBJ1-1; no firm D call. Germline lookup yields CDR1 SEHNR and CDR2 FQNEAQ (reference sequence). V shed 3 bases and J shed 1 base, with 3 bases lying between them. CDR3 length: 12 residues. For the CDR3, the DNA is TGTGCCAGCAGCTTCGGGAACACTGAAGCTTTCTTT. Its translation: CASSFGNTEAFF.

The rearrangement links TRBV18 to TRBJ2-4; a weak D match, TRBD1 (5 bases). CDR3 length: 15 amino acids. Germline CDR1 reads KGHSH; CDR2 reads LQKENI. V was cut by 0 bases and J by 0 bases, with 6 bases left in between. This chain's CDR3 is CASSPPTEAKNIQYF. CDR3 nucleotide sequence: TGTGCCAGCTCACCACCGACAGAAGCCAAAAACATTCAGTACTTC.

The chain recombines TRBV10-3 with TRBJ2-2, with D perhaps TRBD1 (6 bases). Germline-derived CDR1 and CDR2 are ENHRY and SYGVKD. The CDR3 runs to 16 residues. The V gene lost 8 bases and the J gene lost 0 bases, with 16 bases spanning the gap. CDR3 region: CAIHPSQGSNTGELFF. The DNA for the CDR3 is TGTGCCATCCACCCCTCACAGGGCTCGAACACCGGGGAGCTGTTTTTT.

Here the CDR3 reads CASSEERTREGKLFF. CDR3 coding DNA: TGTGCCAGCAGTGAAGAAAGAACCAGGGAGGGAAAACTGTTTTTT. The rearrangement joins TRBV2 to TRBJ1-4; maybe TRBD1 (5 bases). V lost 1 base, J lost 10 bases, and 16 bases lay in between. Germline V gene sequence: CDR1 SNHLY, CDR2 FYNNEI. This CDR3 has 15 residues.

On this clone: The sample carries other DNA sequences with the same CDR3. This sequence joins TRBV10-2 and TRBJ2-3; 10 bases match TRBD1. Trimming at V came to 3 bases and at J to 3 bases, leaving 3 bases not matched to a gene. Germline V gives CDR1 WSHSY, CDR2 SAAADI. The CDR3 consists of 15 residues. This CDR3 is CASSDWTGGTDTQYF. CDR3 in DNA: TGCGCCAGCAGTGATTGGACAGGGGGAACAGATACGCAGTATTTT.

Comment on this clone: Germline and junction disagree at one end, which may indicate a read error. The rearrangement joins TRBV19 to TRBJ2-2; 9 nucleotides agree with TRBD1. Germline-derived CDR1 and CDR2 are LNHDA and SQIVND (reference sequence). The length of the CDR3 is 17 residues. DNA of the CDR3: TGTGCCAGTAGTATGCGGAGAGGACAGGGGAACCCCGGGGAGCTGTTTTTT. It codes for CASSMRRGQGNPGELFF.